A selection of T cell receptor beta chains follows, all from one sample in a study of CXCR3-negative and CXCR3-positive naive CD8 T cells. No DNA is given; TCRdb re-called the 5' RACE reads and lists each CDR3 protein once. Its table lists tens of thousands of distinct CDR3 sequences. The sample was naive CXCR3- CD8+ T cells from blood. The origin of the receptors is a human donor in good health. Some clones in this sample may be carry-over from other donors' samples. Both conserved end residues are part of each CDR3.

j_gene	v_gene	CDR3aa
TRBJ1-1	TRBV29-1	CSVELHNTEAFF
TRBJ2-5	TRBV3-1	CASSQDGGRETQYF
TRBJ1-1	TRBV29-1	CSVESDRPHEAFF
TRBJ1-1	TRBV6-5	CASSLGHNEAFF
TRBJ2-3	TRBV11-1	CASSLALPWTSSPRWDTQYF
TRBJ1-1	TRBV13	CASSLGMRTEAFF
TRBJ2-5	TRBV6-5	CASSLAGAQETQYF
TRBJ1-2	TRBV5-1	CASSLELGGRGGYTF
TRBJ1-1	TRBV6-5	CASSYGSPMNTEAFF
TRBJ2-1	TRBV29-1	CSGGDSHNEQFF
TRBJ2-7	TRBV6-6	CASSYSDRHEQYF
TRBJ1-2	TRBV28	CASDEAGGDYGYTF
TRBJ2-7	TRBV21-1	CASSKHNGQSSYEQYF
TRBJ2-7	TRBV10-3	CAISDPDGRYEQYF
TRBJ1-1	TRBV29-1	CSVEDLNTEAFF
TRBJ1-1	TRBV6-2/TRBV6-3	CASSHGTGTEAFF
TRBJ2-7	TRBV20-1	CSGRAGRSYEQYF
TRBJ2-4	TRBV6-6	CASSDTPPVIILGNIQYF
TRBJ2-3	TRBV10-3	CAISESFGGAGTDTQYF
TRBJ1-5	TRBV7-6	CASSPGTGDGQPQHF
TRBJ2-1	TRBV10-3	CAISTGYNEQFF
TRBJ2-3	TRBV29-1	CSVEPALAGDTDTQYF
TRBJ2-7	TRBV29-1	CSVDEGSYEQYF
TRBJ2-4	TRBV7-2	CASSLFFGENIQYF
TRBJ2-7	TRBV29-1	CSVQGSSYEQYF
TRBJ1-1	TRBV5-1	CASSLSGGGYTEAFF
TRBJ2-7	TRBV29-1	CSVELAGGYEQYF
TRBJ2-5	TRBV4-3	CASSQNDRGKTQYF
TRBJ1-2	TRBV29-1	CSVVQGAQGYTF
TRBJ2-7	TRBV6-1	CASTEDREWGEQYF
TRBJ2-5	TRBV12-3/TRBV12-4	CASSSLPPREGETQYF
TRBJ2-2	TRBV29-1	CSVENDGNTGELFF
TRBJ1-1	TRBV28	CASRLLASEAFF
TRBJ2-7	TRBV9	CASSVAGGLPYEQYF
TRBJ2-1	TRBV11-2	CASNQGVGQFF
TRBJ2-5	TRBV14	CASSQARGAPIETQYF
TRBJ2-1	TRBV15	CATSTTTSGGLNEQFF
TRBJ2-7	TRBV28	CASSSLPDVSYEQYF
TRBJ1-2	TRBV29-1	CSVEERNYGYTF
TRBJ2-7	TRBV29-1	CSVVRGDRSSYEQYF
TRBJ1-1	TRBV7-6	CASTPVATMNTEAFF
TRBJ1-6	TRBV6-2/TRBV6-3	CASRPGQDNSPLHF
TRBJ1-1	TRBV12-3/TRBV12-4	CASSLVDWTPNTEAFF
TRBJ2-2	TRBV7-6	CSSSLDGGAELFF
TRBJ2-7	TRBV12-3/TRBV12-4	CASGTPGLYEQYF